This passage covers 7 T cell receptor beta chains from one sample sequenced in a study of TET2 disruption in CD19-targeted CAR T cells. Treatment described: autologous CTL019 cells: CD19 CAR with 4-1BB and CD3 zeta domains. Using immunoSEQ multiplex PCR, the repertoire was profiled, and TCRdb retains in-frame clones only, with some absent. This sample's table has under 30,000 clones. Antigens for these TCRs are unknown. Sequencing was performed on CD8- CAR+ T cells sorted from cultured blood T cells, taken for CD19 CAR T cell therapy. The subset: CD8-negative CAR-positive T cells from the infusion product. The receptors were sampled from a man between 65 and 85 years old with chronic lymphocytic leukemia.

For this clone: The read ends 3 residues shy of where the CDR3 ends; the end is completed using the germline J gene. This chain joins TRBV28 and TRBJ1-5; 10 nucleotides agree with TRBD1. The junction had 10 bases not matched to a gene; V was cut back by 8 bases and J by 6 bases. The CDR3 runs 15 residues. From germline, CDR1 is MDHEN and CDR2 SYDVKM. CDR3 DNA, as far as it was read: TGTGCCAGCGTCCTGACAGGGGGCTCGGCTCAGCCC. This sequence encodes CASVLTGGSAQP. The entire CDR3 is CASVLTGGSAQPQHF.

On this clone: The missing CDR3 end, 3 residues past where the read stops, is filled in from the germline J gene. J is TRBJ1-1 and V is TRBV11-1; no clear D gene. Germline loops: CDR1 SGHAT, CDR2 FQDESV (reference sequence). The CDR3 runs to 13 residues. The V end lost 1 base, the J end lost 5 bases, and 8 bases lay between the germline ends. The covered CDR3 bases are TGTGCCAGCAGCTTAGTCGTTCGGACTGAA. The encoded protein is CASSLVVRTE. In full, the CDR3 is CASSLVVRTEAFF.

A remark on this clone: The CDR3 end falls 3 residues outside the read, so it is completed with the germline J gene. V usage is TRBV7-2 and J usage is TRBJ2-1; 7 bases line up with TRBD2. The CDR3 has 15 amino acids. Looked up from germline, CDR1 is SGHTA and CDR2 is FQGNSA. With 3 bases clipped from V and 6 bases from J, the junction kept 8 bases outside the gene matches. The DNA read from the CDR3 is TGTGCCAGCAGCTTTGGTAGCGGGTTTTCCAATGAG. This codes for CASSFGSGFSNE. The whole CDR3 sequence reads CASSFGSGFSNEQFF.

Incomplete CDR3 DNA: TGTGCCAGCAGCTTAGAGGGAGGGGGCTATTCACCC. Translated, it gives CASSLEGGGYSP. The full CDR3 protein reads CASSLEGGGYSPLHF. The chain links TRBV11-2 to TRBJ1-6; 7 nucleotides align to TRBD1. Read data end 3 residues before the CDR3 end; the end is taken from the germline J gene. Per the germline V gene, CDR1 is SGHAT and CDR2 is FQNNGV. Trimming took 0 bases from V and 8 from J; bases not matched to a gene: 4. The CDR3 is made up of 15 amino acids. Based on the CDR3 plus reference TRBV11-2 and TRBJ1-6, the full variable domain is EAGVAQSPRYKIIEKRQSVAFWCNPISGHATLYWYQQILGQGPKLLIQFQNNGVVDDSQLPKDRFSAERLKGVDSTLKIQPAKLEDSAVYLCASSLEGGGYSPLHFGNGTRLTVT.

For this clone: The read ends 3 residues shy of where the CDR3 ends; the end is completed using the germline J gene. The chain couples TRBV10-3 to TRBJ2-7; weak D call: TRBD1 (6 bases). The V and J ends lost 2 bases and 0 bases respectively, with 8 bases between them. Germline V lookup: CDR1 ENHRY, CDR2 SYGVKD. The length of the CDR3 is 14 residues. The CDR3 bases that were read are TGTGCCATCAGTGAGGGACAGAGCTCCTACGAG. This gives the protein CAISEGQSSYE. The full-length CDR3 reads as CAISEGQSSYEQYF.

With regard to this clone: Its ends do not fully match the called genes, so a read error is possible. The read ends 3 residues before the CDR3 terminus; that terminus is restored from the germline J gene. The identical CDR3 is also encoded by other nucleotide sequences in the sample. The chain recombines TRBV11-2 with TRBJ1-2; a possible D gene is TRBD1 (5 bases). Germline CDR1 and CDR2: SGHAT and FQNNGV. This CDR3 comprises 15 residues. The part of the CDR3 DNA that was read is TGTGCCAGCAGCTTAGAAGCAGGGCGCTACTATGGT. Residues: CASSLEAGRYYG. The whole CDR3 protein reads CASSLEAGRYYGYTF.

Note on this clone: The read is 3 residues too short to cover the CDR3 end, so that end is filled in from the germline J gene. J is TRBJ2-2 and V is TRBV19, with D tentatively TRBD1 (6 bases). Trimming removed 3 bases at V and 2 bases at J, with 13 bases between. The CDR3 consists of 16 residues. Germline CDR1 reads LNHDA; CDR2 reads SQIVND (reference sequence). The CDR3 reads CASSMFAQGNTGELFF. The CDR3 DNA, read in part, is TGTGCCAGTAGTATGTTCGCACAGGGAAACACCGGGGAG.